This T cell receptor beta chain derives from a study of patients and donors after allogeneic stem cell transplantation. TCRdb used MiXCR to reprocess the RT-PCR reads, holding one entry per CDR3 protein. The sample contains some 150,000 distinct CDR3 sequences, approximately 35% of which appear only once. Trimming removed 3 bases from V and 8 bases from J, with 13 bases in between. CDR3 length: 14 residues. This clonotype turned up a few times. Input material: blood, either unsorted or a sorted T cell fraction (not recorded which). V is TRBV12-3 or TRBV12-4 and J is TRBJ1-4; no reliable D call. The sequence came from a human donor who was either an allogeneic HSCT recipient or a stem cell or donor lymphocyte infusion donor (not recorded which). It is not recorded whose cells these are; they may come from a transplant donor. Here the CDR3 reads CASSFARRREKLFF. CDR3 nucleotide sequence: TGTGCCAGCAGTTTTGCCCGGAGAAGAGAAAAACTGTTTTTT.